This entry features one T cell receptor beta chain sequence. Here immunoSEQ multiplex PCR was the method, and the copy in TCRdb shows in-frame clones only, minus some. The table shows around 180,000 clones, with 85% to 90% occurring only once. The record originates from a study of blood T cell repertoires in COVID-19. Participant age was roughly 18 to 95 years, and participants resided in roughly 25 US areas. V was clipped by 4 bases and J by 0 bases; unmatched bases: 11. Per germline, CDR1 SGHRS and CDR2 YFSETQ. The CDR3 has 18 amino acids. This receptor was obtained from a woman between 35 and 50 years old with acute COVID-19. The chain carries TRBV5-1 and TRBJ2-1; 9 nucleotides match TRBD2. The sample consisted of PBMCs or T cells enriched from blood (not recorded which). The CDR3: CASSLTERGVSSYNEQFF. The CDR3 DNA follows: TGCGCCAGCAGCCTAACCGAGCGGGGGGTGAGCTCCTACAATGAGCAGTTCTTC.